This TCR beta chain was sequenced during a study of T cell responses to AZD1222 COVID-19 vaccine. Study-wide results and caveats: Sampled repertoires all dated from after the peak T cell response.

Some clones are missing from TCRdb's copy, which holds only in-frame ones; the method was immunoSEQ multiplex PCR. This table holds 150,000 to 170,000 clones, about 86% found once. Notes on this clone: Its target is unknown.

The sample consisted of peripheral blood, taken on day 0 of MenACWY control vaccination. The receptor was derived from an adult in good health.

CDR3 amino acids: CASSPSLVSGAFSSYNEQFF. The DNA of the CDR3 is TGTGCCAGCTCACCCTCGTTAGTTAGCGGGGCGTTTAGCTCCTACAATGAGCAGTTCTTC. The chain joins TRBV18 to TRBJ2-1; TRBD2 agrees at 8 bases. Germline V gives CDR1 KGHSH, CDR2 LQKENI. The ends lost 3 bases at V and 0 bases at J; junction bases unmatched: 16. This CDR3 region has 20 residues.